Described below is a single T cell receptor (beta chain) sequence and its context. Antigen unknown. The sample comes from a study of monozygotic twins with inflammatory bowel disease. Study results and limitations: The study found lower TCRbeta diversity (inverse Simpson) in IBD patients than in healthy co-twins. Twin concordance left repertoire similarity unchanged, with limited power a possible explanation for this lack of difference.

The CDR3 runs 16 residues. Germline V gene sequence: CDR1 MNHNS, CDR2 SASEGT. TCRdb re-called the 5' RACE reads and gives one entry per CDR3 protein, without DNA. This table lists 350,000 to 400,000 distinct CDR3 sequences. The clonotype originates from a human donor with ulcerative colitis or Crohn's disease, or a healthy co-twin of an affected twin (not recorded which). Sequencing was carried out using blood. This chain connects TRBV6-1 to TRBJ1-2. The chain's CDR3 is CASSSPGRRPNYGYTF.